One and the same sample provided the 5 T cell receptor beta chains below, sequenced in a study of T cells after yellow fever vaccination. MiXCR was run by TCRdb on the 5' RACE reads, yielding one entry per CDR3 protein. Here the sample spans 230,000 or so distinct CDR3 sequences, roughly 6.8% being singletons. The material sequenced was CD4+ T cells sorted from PBMCs, taken on the day of the yellow fever booster vaccination. The receptors were gathered from a man younger than 45 who received the YFV17D yellow fever vaccine.

The genes are TRBV11-1 and TRBJ2-5, with TRBD2 matching over 14 bases. From germline, CDR1 is SGHAT and CDR2 FQDESV (reference sequence). CDR3 length: 19 residues. The ends lost 3 bases at V and 5 bases at J; junction bases unmatched: 14. The CDR3: CASSFAKKTSGRALETQYF. The CDR3 coding sequence is TGTGCCAGCAGCTTCGCTAAAAAGACTAGCGGGAGGGCCCTGGAGACCCAGTACTTC.

In nucleotides, the CDR3 is TGTGCCAGCATCAAAGGGACAGGGGGGACAAATACGCAGTATTTT. This translates into CASIKGTGGTNTQYF. The chain couples TRBV2 to TRBJ2-3; 11 bases match TRBD1. With V trimmed by 7 bases and J by 7 bases, 10 bases remained unmatched. This CDR3 contains 15 residues. From germline, CDR1 is SNHLY and CDR2 FYNNEI.

This clonotype was seen a handful of times. The chain combines TRBV27 with TRBJ2-1; 9 bases align to TRBD2. This CDR3 contains 16 residues. Germline CDR1 MNHEY, CDR2 SMNVEV (reference sequence). Trimming cost V 4 bases and J 6 bases; bases outside gene matches: 10. In DNA form, the CDR3 reads TGTGCCAGCAGTTCTATCTCGGGACTAGCATTCAATGAGCAGTTCTTC. Translated: CASSSISGLAFNEQFF.

The V and J genes are TRBV12-3 or TRBV12-4 and TRBJ1-2, with D unclear. Trimming pared 3 bases from V and 4 bases from J, leaving 9 bases between. This CDR3 has 13 residues. In DNA, the CDR3 is TGTGCCAGCAGTTTGGCCGCTGCCTATGGCTACACCTTC. Its translation: CASSLAAAYGYTF.

The chain has TRBV7-8 and TRBJ2-2; possible D gene TRBD1, 6 bases. Trimming cost V 3 bases and J 6 bases, with 17 bases left between them. Germline V CDR1 and CDR2: SGHVS, FQNEAQ. The CDR3 has 16 residues. In nucleotides, the CDR3 is TGTGCCAGCAGCTTTGACAGGTTATGGAATCCCGGGGAGCTGTTTTTT. Amino acid sequence: CASSFDRLWNPGELFF.